A selection of T cell receptor beta chains follows, all from one sample in a study of molecular identifiers for immune sequencing clone quantification. TCRdb re-analysed the PCR reads in MiXCR, keeping a single row per CDR3 protein. Among 85,000 to 130,000 distinct CDR3 sequences, 36% were seen once, and the ten largest hold 4% to 5%. Sequencing was done on a sample of naive CD8+ T cells from blood, with Jurkat cell RNA spiked in. Receptors originate from a human donor in good health. Some libraries in this study had Jurkat cell RNA spiked in. Both conserved end residues are part of each CDR3. Fields, in order: CDR3 DNA, CDR3 protein, D gene, J gene, V gene, clone size. The D gene is left open where the match is weak. Clone size appears in some rows only: once, few, many, or a class for an expanded clone.

cdr3_nt: TGTGCCACCACCGGGCCCACAGATACGCAGTATTTT
cdr3_aa: CATTGPTDTQYF
d_call: NA
j_call: TRBJ2-3
v_call: TRBV24-1
clone_size: NA

cdr3_nt: TGCGCCAGCAGGCAACTCCAGGGGGCTGGGGCCAACGTCCTGACTTTC
cdr3_aa: CASRQLQGAGANVLTF
d_call: TRBD1
j_call: TRBJ2-6
v_call: TRBV23-1
clone_size: many

cdr3_nt: TGTGCCAGCAGCGTAGGTCCGGGCTACACCTTC
cdr3_aa: CASSVGPGYTF
d_call: NA
j_call: TRBJ1-2
v_call: TRBV9
clone_size: few

cdr3_nt: TGTGCCAGCAGCGGGGGACAGGCCTCCTACGAGCAGTACTTC
cdr3_aa: CASSGGQASYEQYF
d_call: TRBD1
j_call: TRBJ2-7
v_call: TRBV9
clone_size: NA

cdr3_nt: TGTGCCAGTAGTATCGGGACAGGTCCCTACAATGAGCAGTTCTTC
cdr3_aa: CASSIGTGPYNEQFF
d_call: TRBD1
j_call: TRBJ2-1
v_call: TRBV19
clone_size: many

cdr3_nt: TGTGCCAGCAGTTTTGGTGGGGTATCGCTTTCACCCCTCCACTTT
cdr3_aa: CASSFGGVSLSPLHF
d_call: NA
j_call: TRBJ1-6
v_call: TRBV27
clone_size: few

cdr3_nt: TGTGCCAGCAGCCCCGGAAGGGTTTACGAGCAGTACTTC
cdr3_aa: CASSPGRVYEQYF
d_call: NA
j_call: TRBJ2-7
v_call: TRBV28
clone_size: NA

cdr3_nt: TGTGCCAGCAGTCTCCCCCCGACTAGCGGGAGAAGGAATGAGCAGTTCTTC
cdr3_aa: CASSLPPTSGRRNEQFF
d_call: TRBD2
j_call: TRBJ2-1
v_call: TRBV28
clone_size: NA

cdr3_nt: TGCAGTGCTAGCATTTTCGGACAGGATAACTATGGCTACACCTTC
cdr3_aa: CSASIFGQDNYGYTF
d_call: TRBD1
j_call: TRBJ1-2
v_call: TRBV20-1
clone_size: few

cdr3_nt: TGTGCTAGTGGTTTGAGTCAGGGTGAGCAGTACTTC
cdr3_aa: CASGLSQGEQYF
d_call: NA
j_call: TRBJ2-7
v_call: TRBV12-5
clone_size: NA

cdr3_nt: TGTGCCAGCAGCCGGACAGGGAGGTACCAAGAGACCCAGTACTTC
cdr3_aa: CASSRTGRYQETQYF
d_call: TRBD1
j_call: TRBJ2-5
v_call: TRBV27
clone_size: few

cdr3_nt: TGTGCCAGCAGCTTAGGGGGGGAGATCGGCAATCAGCCCCAGCATTTT
cdr3_aa: CASSLGGEIGNQPQHF
d_call: NA
j_call: TRBJ1-5
v_call: TRBV7-6
clone_size: many

cdr3_nt: TGTGCCAGCAGTTACACCCGACAGGGATCCTACGAGCAGTACTTC
cdr3_aa: CASSYTRQGSYEQYF
d_call: TRBD1
j_call: TRBJ2-7
v_call: TRBV6-5
clone_size: NA

cdr3_nt: TGTGCCAGCAGCTGCTATGGACAGGCGAGGGGGATTGAAAAACTGTTTTTT
cdr3_aa: CASSCYGQARGIEKLFF
d_call: TRBD1
j_call: TRBJ1-4
v_call: TRBV7-8
clone_size: NA

cdr3_nt: TGTGCCAGCAGCTACATCGATACGCAGTATTTT
cdr3_aa: CASSYIDTQYF
d_call: NA
j_call: TRBJ2-3
v_call: TRBV28
clone_size: many

cdr3_nt: TGTGCCAGCAGCCAAGAGGCCACCCGGTGGTGGGGTGAGGCAGATACGCAGTATTTT
cdr3_aa: CASSQEATRWWGEADTQYF
d_call: NA
j_call: TRBJ2-3
v_call: TRBV14
clone_size: NA

cdr3_nt: TGTGCCAGCAGTCTAAAGGGACTAGCGGGAGTCTCGGATACGCAGTATTTT
cdr3_aa: CASSLKGLAGVSDTQYF
d_call: TRBD2
j_call: TRBJ2-3
v_call: TRBV27
clone_size: NA